This TCR beta chain is from a study of shared clonotypes between healthy human individuals. Turning to this clone: Its antigen is still unknown.

This CDR3 has 16 residues. The V segment lost 5 bases and the J segment 4 bases; nucleotides outside the gene matches: 9. Per the germline V gene, CDR1 is MNHNY and CDR2 is SVGAGI (reference sequence). Findings of the study overall: Richness estimates generally favored naive over memory subsets. The generation probabilities recorded for non-shared clonotypes fell below those of clonotypes shared by all four donors.

CD45RO-negative, CCR7-positively selected cells formed the naive CD8 fraction, excluding terminally differentiated effector memory CD45RA+ cells. All donors were Caucasian adults living in Nashville, Tennessee. Here immunoSEQ multiplex PCR was the method, and the copy in TCRdb shows in-frame clones only, minus some. The sample shows about 580,000 clones, 98% of them seen only once. The sequence was collected from a young man in good health. This sequence joins TRBV6-6 and TRBJ1-4, with TRBD1 matching over 8 bases. Sequencing was carried out using naive CD8+ T cells sorted from blood. The CDR3: CASSRNPGQDNEKLFF. CDR3 in DNA: TGTGCCAGCAGTCGCAACCCGGGACAGGATAATGAAAAACTGTTTTTT.